These T cell receptor beta chains were read from a single sample in a study of shared clonotypes between healthy human individuals. Repertoires were generated with immunoSEQ multiplex PCR, while TCRdb's copy carries only in-frame clones and drops some. This table has 2 million to 2.5 million clones, around 92% appearing once. What was sequenced was naive CD4+ T cells from PBMCs. The receptors derive from a man younger than 35 in good health. Some clones in this sample may be carry-over from other donors' samples. The CDR3 runs from the conserved cysteine through the conserved F or W. Each record gives: D gene, V gene, J gene, clone size, CDR3 DNA, CDR3 protein. D genes are given only for firm matches. For some rows the clone size is stated as once, few or many, or as a class when expanded; others skip it.

d_gene: -
v_gene: TRBV28
j_gene: TRBJ2-1
abundance: -
CDR3nt: TGTGCCAGCAGTTTACGTTGGGTCCAAGGTAGGAATGAGCAGTTCTTC
CDR3aa: CASSLRWVQGRNEQFF

d_gene: -
v_gene: TRBV23-1
j_gene: TRBJ2-3
abundance: -
CDR3nt: TGCGCCAGCAGTCAAGAGGCCTGCAGGGCAGATACGCAGTATTTT
CDR3aa: CASSQEACRADTQYF

d_gene: TRBD1
v_gene: TRBV7-9
j_gene: TRBJ1-1
abundance: -
CDR3nt: TGTGCCAGCAGCCCACAGGGGGACACTGAAGCTTTCTTT
CDR3aa: CASSPQGDTEAFF

d_gene: TRBD2
v_gene: TRBV9
j_gene: TRBJ2-7
abundance: -
CDR3nt: TGTGCCAGCAGCGTAGGGATTTCGACAGGCTTACTAGCGGGAGGGGTCTACGAGCAGTACTTC
CDR3aa: CASSVGISTGLLAGGVYEQYF

d_gene: TRBD2
v_gene: TRBV6-5
j_gene: TRBJ2-1
abundance: -
CDR3nt: TGTGCCAGCAGTTTCGGTAGCGGGAGGGCTAACAATGAGCAGTTCTTC
CDR3aa: CASSFGSGRANNEQFF

d_gene: -
v_gene: TRBV12-5
j_gene: TRBJ2-3
abundance: -
CDR3nt: TGTGCTAGTGGTGGCCTAGCCCCAGATACGCAGTATTTT
CDR3aa: CASGGLAPDTQYF

d_gene: -
v_gene: TRBV18
j_gene: TRBJ1-3
abundance: -
CDR3nt: TGTGCCAGCTCACCAGGACGCGATGGAAACACCATATATTTT
CDR3aa: CASSPGRDGNTIYF

d_gene: -
v_gene: TRBV7-2
j_gene: TRBJ2-2
abundance: -
CDR3nt: TGTGCCAGCAGCTGGGGACACAACACCGGGGAGCTGTTTTTT
CDR3aa: CASSWGHNTGELFF

d_gene: -
v_gene: TRBV14
j_gene: TRBJ2-7
abundance: once
CDR3nt: TGTGCCAGCAGCCAAGATGGAAGGGGGAATCCCTACGAGCAGTACTTC
CDR3aa: CASSQDGRGNPYEQYF

d_gene: -
v_gene: TRBV6-1
j_gene: TRBJ2-7
abundance: -
CDR3nt: TGTGCCAGCAGTGTGTCAACTAACTACGAGCAGTACTTC
CDR3aa: CASSVSTNYEQYF

d_gene: -
v_gene: TRBV5-1
j_gene: TRBJ2-7
abundance: -
CDR3nt: TGCGCCAGCAGCTTGTACCTTAGCGGCTTGGGCTACGAGCAGTACTTC
CDR3aa: CASSLYLSGLGYEQYF

d_gene: TRBD1
v_gene: TRBV6-5
j_gene: TRBJ1-2
abundance: few
CDR3nt: TGTGCCAGCAGTTACAGGGACAGGGGCTATGGCTACACCTTC
CDR3aa: CASSYRDRGYGYTF

d_gene: TRBD1
v_gene: TRBV25-1
j_gene: TRBJ1-4
abundance: -
CDR3nt: TGTGCCAGCAGTGAATATACGAGTGGGACAGGGGGCAATGAAAAACTGTTTTTT
CDR3aa: CASSEYTSGTGGNEKLFF

d_gene: TRBD2
v_gene: TRBV19
j_gene: TRBJ2-6
abundance: -
CDR3nt: TGTGCCAGTAGCCTGGGACTAGCGGGAGGAAAACCCTCTGGGGCCAACGTCCTGACTTTC
CDR3aa: CASSLGLAGGKPSGANVLTF

d_gene: -
v_gene: TRBV28
j_gene: TRBJ2-2
abundance: -
CDR3nt: TGTGCCAGCAGTTTAATTGGGGCCCAGAACACCGGGGAGCTGTTTTTT
CDR3aa: CASSLIGAQNTGELFF

d_gene: TRBD1
v_gene: TRBV10-3
j_gene: TRBJ1-1
abundance: -
CDR3nt: TGTGCCATCAGTCCCGGGACAGGGGTCACTTTGAACACTGAAGCTTTCTTT
CDR3aa: CAISPGTGVTLNTEAFF

d_gene: TRBD2
v_gene: TRBV6-5
j_gene: TRBJ2-7
abundance: -
CDR3nt: TGTGCCAGCAGGGGGGGACTAGTTAACGAGCAGTACTTC
CDR3aa: CASRGGLVNEQYF

d_gene: TRBD1
v_gene: TRBV30
j_gene: TRBJ1-2
abundance: -
CDR3nt: TGTGCCTGGAGTCAGACAGGGGGGGAGGGCTACACCTTC
CDR3aa: CAWSQTGGEGYTF

d_gene: -
v_gene: TRBV5-5
j_gene: TRBJ2-3
abundance: -
CDR3nt: TGTGCCAGCAGCTTGGCCCCGGCAGGTGCAGATACGCAGTATTTT
CDR3aa: CASSLAPAGADTQYF

d_gene: TRBD1
v_gene: TRBV19
j_gene: TRBJ2-1
abundance: -
CDR3nt: TGTGCCAGTAGATCGACAGGGGGCTCCCCCAATGAGCAGTTCTTC
CDR3aa: CASRSTGGSPNEQFF

d_gene: TRBD2
v_gene: TRBV27
j_gene: TRBJ2-3
abundance: -
CDR3nt: TGTGCCAGCAGTAGCAATAGCGGGAGACGCACAGATACGCAGTATTTT
CDR3aa: CASSSNSGRRTDTQYF

d_gene: -
v_gene: TRBV20-1
j_gene: TRBJ1-5
abundance: -
CDR3nt: TGCAGTGCTCTCCTCGGGGGTGCCCAGCATTTT
CDR3aa: CSALLGGAQHF

d_gene: -
v_gene: TRBV6-1
j_gene: TRBJ1-3
abundance: -
CDR3nt: TGTGCCAGCAGGGAAACAGGGAGCTCTGGAAACACCATATATTTT
CDR3aa: CASRETGSSGNTIYF

d_gene: -
v_gene: TRBV5-1
j_gene: TRBJ2-7
abundance: -
CDR3nt: TGCGCCAGCAGCTTGGCCTTTCACAGGGACGAGCAGTACTTC
CDR3aa: CASSLAFHRDEQYF

d_gene: TRBD1
v_gene: TRBV5-1
j_gene: TRBJ2-7
abundance: -
CDR3nt: TGCGCCAGCAGCAGGATCACAGGGGCGTCTGGCGAGCAGTACTTC
CDR3aa: CASSRITGASGEQYF

d_gene: -
v_gene: TRBV5-1
j_gene: TRBJ2-5
abundance: -
CDR3nt: TGCGCCAGCAGCTTGGTGGTTGGGCAAGAGGCCCAGTACTTC
CDR3aa: CASSLVVGQEAQYF

d_gene: TRBD2
v_gene: TRBV5-5
j_gene: TRBJ2-3
abundance: once
CDR3nt: TGTGCCAGCAGCCTGGGGCTAGCGGGAGGGTTGGCAGATACGCAGTATTTT
CDR3aa: CASSLGLAGGLADTQYF

d_gene: -
v_gene: TRBV5-1
j_gene: TRBJ2-7
abundance: -
CDR3nt: TGCGCCAGCAGCGTCGACAGTCCCTACGAGCAGTACTTC
CDR3aa: CASSVDSPYEQYF

d_gene: -
v_gene: TRBV18
j_gene: TRBJ2-7
abundance: -
CDR3nt: TGTGCCAGCTCACCAGGGCTAGCAAGCGAGCAGTACTTC
CDR3aa: CASSPGLASEQYF

d_gene: -
v_gene: TRBV6-6
j_gene: TRBJ1-1
abundance: few
CDR3nt: TGTGCCAGAATCCCCGACGGGATGAACACTGAAGCTTTCTTT
CDR3aa: CARIPDGMNTEAFF

d_gene: -
v_gene: TRBV7-2
j_gene: TRBJ2-7
abundance: once
CDR3nt: TGTGCCAGCAGCCCACTCTACGAGCAGTACTTC
CDR3aa: CASSPLYEQYF

d_gene: -
v_gene: TRBV13
j_gene: TRBJ2-1
abundance: -
CDR3nt: TGTGCCAGCAGCTACCCCGGGACCACCCTTAGGGGTGAGCAGTTCTTC
CDR3aa: CASSYPGTTLRGEQFF

d_gene: TRBD1
v_gene: TRBV18
j_gene: TRBJ1-1
abundance: -
CDR3nt: TGTGCCAGCTCACCGGGACAGCCTAGTAGCACTGAAGCTTTCTTT
CDR3aa: CASSPGQPSSTEAFF

d_gene: TRBD1
v_gene: TRBV19
j_gene: TRBJ1-2
abundance: -
CDR3nt: TGTGCCAGTAGTATCCCGGACAGGGTGCGTTCTGGCTACACCTTC
CDR3aa: CASSIPDRVRSGYTF

d_gene: -
v_gene: TRBV19
j_gene: TRBJ1-1
abundance: -
CDR3nt: TGTGCCAGTAGGTCTCAGGGGTTGAACACTGAAGCTTTCTTT
CDR3aa: CASRSQGLNTEAFF

d_gene: -
v_gene: TRBV6-4
j_gene: TRBJ1-1
abundance: once
CDR3nt: TGTGCCAGCAGTTTGGGAGGTGAAGCTTTCTTT
CDR3aa: CASSLGGEAFF

d_gene: TRBD1
v_gene: TRBV18
j_gene: TRBJ2-1
abundance: -
CDR3nt: TGTGCCAGCTCACCTCAGGGGGCCGATGAGCAGTTCTTC
CDR3aa: CASSPQGADEQFF

d_gene: -
v_gene: TRBV19
j_gene: TRBJ2-3
abundance: -
CDR3nt: TGTGCCAGTAGCCTCAGGGTAAACCCTAGCACAGATACGCAGTATTTT
CDR3aa: CASSLRVNPSTDTQYF

d_gene: -
v_gene: TRBV7-8
j_gene: TRBJ1-6
abundance: -
CDR3nt: TGTGCCAGCAGGGTCCCCAGGGCTAATTCACCCCTCCACTTT
CDR3aa: CASRVPRANSPLHF

d_gene: TRBD1
v_gene: TRBV6-1
j_gene: TRBJ1-2
abundance: -
CDR3nt: TGTGCCAGCAAAGGGACAGCTAACTATGGCTACACCTTC
CDR3aa: CASKGTANYGYTF

d_gene: -
v_gene: TRBV5-1
j_gene: TRBJ1-3
abundance: few
CDR3nt: TGCGCCAGCAGCCTGACTGGGCAGTTCTCTGGAAACACCATATATTTT
CDR3aa: CASSLTGQFSGNTIYF

d_gene: -
v_gene: TRBV27
j_gene: TRBJ2-2
abundance: -
CDR3nt: TGTGCCAGCAGTCGTTCAAACACCGGGGAGCTGTTTTTT
CDR3aa: CASSRSNTGELFF

d_gene: TRBD1
v_gene: TRBV28
j_gene: TRBJ2-7
abundance: -
CDR3nt: TGTGCCAGCAGTTTATTTGGGACAGGGGCAAACGAGCAGTACTTC
CDR3aa: CASSLFGTGANEQYF

d_gene: TRBD1
v_gene: TRBV6-6
j_gene: TRBJ1-2
abundance: -
CDR3nt: TGTGCCAGCAGCCTGGGACAGGGAGGCTATGGCTACACCTTC
CDR3aa: CASSLGQGGYGYTF

d_gene: -
v_gene: TRBV5-4
j_gene: TRBJ2-5
abundance: -
CDR3nt: TGTGCCAGCAGCTTATTGTTAGGCGGGAAAGAGACCCAGTACTTC
CDR3aa: CASSLLLGGKETQYF

d_gene: -
v_gene: TRBV2
j_gene: TRBJ2-1
abundance: -
CDR3nt: TGTGCCAGCAGTGCATCTGAATACAATGAGCAGTTCTTC
CDR3aa: CASSASEYNEQFF

d_gene: -
v_gene: TRBV29-1
j_gene: TRBJ1-1
abundance: few
CDR3nt: TGCAGCGCCCGGTTCCGGCTGGCGAACACTGAAGCTTTCTTT
CDR3aa: CSARFRLANTEAFF

d_gene: TRBD2
v_gene: TRBV7-8
j_gene: TRBJ2-1
abundance: -
CDR3nt: TGTGCCAGCAGCTCCCTAGCGGGAGGCTCCTACAATGAGCAGTTCTTC
CDR3aa: CASSSLAGGSYNEQFF

d_gene: TRBD1
v_gene: TRBV5-1
j_gene: TRBJ2-2
abundance: -
CDR3nt: TGCGCCAGCAGCTTTCAACAGGGGTCTCCCGGGGAGCTGTTTTTT
CDR3aa: CASSFQQGSPGELFF

d_gene: TRBD1
v_gene: TRBV10-3
j_gene: TRBJ1-5
abundance: -
CDR3nt: TGTGCCATCAGCGGACAGGGCCTTAATCAGCCCCAGCATTTT
CDR3aa: CAISGQGLNQPQHF

d_gene: -
v_gene: TRBV30
j_gene: TRBJ2-7
abundance: -
CDR3nt: TGTGCCTGGAGTGTTGGACCGCGAAACTACGAGCAGTACTTC
CDR3aa: CAWSVGPRNYEQYF

d_gene: -
v_gene: TRBV6-1
j_gene: TRBJ2-7
abundance: -
CDR3nt: TGTGCCATCAGTGAGTCTCGGATCATCTACTCCTACGAGCAGTACTTC
CDR3aa: CAISESRIIYSYEQYF

d_gene: -
v_gene: TRBV6-6
j_gene: TRBJ1-2
abundance: -
CDR3nt: TGTGCCAGCAGTTACGGGAGGGGAAGCACCTTC
CDR3aa: CASSYGRGSTF

d_gene: -
v_gene: TRBV6-5
j_gene: TRBJ2-7
abundance: -
CDR3nt: TGTGCCAGCAGTCGCGAGGACTCCCTACAGTACTTC
CDR3aa: CASSREDSLQYF